These T cell receptor beta chains were read from a single sample in a study of blood T cell repertoires in COVID-19. Clones were read by immunoSEQ multiplex PCR, and TCRdb kept only the in-frame ones, dropping some. The table lists just over 50,000 clones, approximately 84% of them singletons. Sequencing was carried out using peripheral blood. These receptors all stem from a man aged 70-80 years with acute or convalescent COVID-19. Both conserved end residues are part of each CDR3.

V gene,CDR3 protein
TRBV2,CASSEGTGVFNEQFF
TRBV30,CAWKIQGEKLFF
TRBV6-4,CASVRDREETQYF
TRBV28,CASRWGQNTGELFF
TRBV27,CASSLPGTMPYEQYF
TRBV7-3,CASSPRDRGDNEQFF
TRBV7-2,CASSFGGAQPQHF
TRBV19,CASSIMTGGNTEAFF
TRBV7-2,CASSLRPSPRIEQYF
TRBV5-1,CASSFGTAADTQYF
TRBV2,CASRTGKFTTNEKLFF
TRBV7-6,CASSLVTSGTYNEQFF
TRBV9,CASSRGREGEAFF
TRBV19,CASSTTAVDTEAFF
TRBV5-8,CASNRQVQETQYF
TRBV3-1/TRBV3-2,CASSPGGLRGIGELFF
TRBV7-2,CASSSDRAETQYF
TRBV7-7,CASSSQEGNEQFF
TRBV7-2,CASSFRTEHEQYF
TRBV11-2,CASSLALASDTQYF
TRBV6-6,CASSDPGQGLETQYF
TRBV6-5,CASSNQGQPQHF
TRBV28,CASSSLSGGSYNEQFF
TRBV12-3/TRBV12-4,CASTRDRGTEAFF
TRBV6-6,CASRDTGWYGYTF
TRBV6-5,CASSIGATNEKLFF
TRBV7-9,CASSDLATDTQYF
TRBV6-5,CASSRNRDTEAFF
TRBV19,CASSGRQGRFTGELFF
TRBV4-2,CASSQAVRNQPQHF
TRBV7-8,CASSVQARAGELFF
TRBV10-3,CAISESGRGLDTQYF
TRBV15,CATSSRITGELFF
TRBV2,CASSLEGTGELFF
TRBV5-6,CASSFLAGPAYEQYF
TRBV15,CATSRGSGGSYNEQFF
TRBV4-2,CASSPWTSGTNNEQFF
TRBV19,CASNLGGQGSSPLHF
TRBV4-2,CASSQLGVDSYSNQPQHF
TRBV6-1,CASSDYWTSGRIDEQFF
TRBV7-9,CASSLLSGRSTEAFF
TRBV19,CASSSVPGSRQPQHF
TRBV2,CASSEDSTGELFF
TRBV7-9,CASSLGLSGLDGYTF
TRBV12-3/TRBV12-4,CASSLLGGREAFF
TRBV6-2/TRBV6-3,CASSYYSLQETQYF
TRBV18,CASSPRHLLTDTQYF
TRBV6-5,CASLARGNQPQHF
TRBV28,CASSSGGDLQVAFF
TRBV27,CASSSGAYEQYF
TRBV6-5,CAIVDRESGYTF